This T cell receptor (beta chain) was recovered during a study of beta chain features in type 1 diabetes. Study results and caveats: In type 1 diabetes patients, VDJ junctions had fewer insertions; deletions at these junctions were more frequent. A PCR bias possibly favoring shorter templates would apply equally to patients and controls. Comparison showed that naive, central memory and Treg TCRB repertoires appeared more similar among patients than among healthy donors.

TCRB transcripts that were expressed got sequenced, as all of the isolated RNA had been reverse transcribed. For naive, central memory and regulatory T cell samples, reads averaged around 3.6 million. Sequenced by immunoSEQ multiplex PCR; TCRdb stores in-frame clones only, minus some. The table records approximately 140,000 clones, approximately 10% of them present only once. This clone appeared many times. What it binds is not known. This CDR3 has 14 residues. Trimming removed 7 bases from V and 4 bases from J, with 14 bases in between. The V gene's germline CDR1 is LNHDA and CDR2 SQIVND (reference sequence).

The sample was central memory CD4+ T cells from blood. This rearrangement joins TRBV19 to TRBJ1-3; no clear D. This receptor was identified in a woman between 40 and 55 years old in good health. In DNA form, the CDR3 reads TGTGCCAGTACCGCCAACTTCGCCGGAAACACCATATATTTT. It specifies CASTANFAGNTIYF.